The present entry profiles one TCR beta chain with its context. Its antigen is still unknown. This sample is drawn from a study of T-cell reconstitution after alpha-beta-depleted transplantation in children. Study-wide points: Newly made T cells mostly supplied T-cell counts and diversity one year after transplant.

Molecular barcoding with unique molecular identifiers was used for the TCRbeta library. TCRdb recomputed calls from the PCR reads with MiXCR, one row per CDR3 protein. This sample yields about 980,000 distinct CDR3 sequences, of which about 29% are seen a single time; about 28% belongs to the top ten. CDR1 MNHEY and CDR2 SVGAGI come from the germline V gene. CDR3 length: 14 amino acids. V was trimmed by 6 bases and J by 0 bases, leaving 11 bases between them. The receptor's source is a boy less than two years old who had a stem cell transplant for SCID, so the T cells may come from the graft donor. The chain has TRBV6-5 and TRBJ1-2, with D hard to call. Source: PBMCs, mostly from graft donor cells, taken 360 days after TCRalphabeta/CD19-depleted stem cell transplant. The CDR3 loop reads CASSYDGANYGYTF. The CDR3 coding sequence is TGTGCCAGCAGCTACGACGGAGCTAACTATGGCTACACCTTC.